This T cell receptor beta chain was profiled in a study of shared clonotypes between healthy human individuals. Study-wide background: Ranging from 18 to 49 in age, donors were two women and three men.

The assay ran at deep level. The protocol was immunoSEQ multiplex PCR, while the TCRdb copy is restricted to in-frame clones and leaves out a portion. The sample lists nearly 2 million clones; about 95% were seen once. Study-wide points: Among the subsets, naive ones generally showed larger estimated richness than memory ones.

A word on this clone: Its antigen is not identified.

CD45RO-negative, CCR7-positively selected cells formed the naive CD8 fraction, excluding terminally differentiated effector memory CD45RA+ cells. Per the germline V gene, CDR1 is LNHDA and CDR2 is SQIVND (reference sequence). This CDR3 spans 14 amino acids. V lost 4 bases to trimming and J lost 5 bases; unmatched junction nucleotides: 6. The clonotype comes from a man between 18 and 29 years old in good health. The source material was naive CD8+ T cells sorted from blood. The chain recombines TRBV19 with TRBJ1-1; 8 bases match TRBD1. The CDR3 spells CASSRTGGRTEAFF. In DNA form, the CDR3 reads TGTGCCAGTAGTAGAACAGGGGGGCGAACTGAAGCTTTCTTT.